Shown below are 24 T cell receptor beta chains from a single sample sequenced in a study of blood T cell repertoires in COVID-19. Repertoires were generated with immunoSEQ multiplex PCR, while TCRdb's copy carries only in-frame clones and drops some. Of 15,000 to 20,000 clones in the sample, around four fifths were seen once. The specimen sequenced was peripheral blood. All receptors come from a man aged 60 to 75 with active or convalescent COVID-19.

The gene calls are TRBV28 and TRBJ2-3; unclear D gene. Germline CDR1 and CDR2: MDHEN and SYDVKM. The CDR3 length is 11 residues. Trimming pared 3 bases from V and 6 bases from J, leaving 4 bases between. CDR3 DNA sequence: TGTGCCAGCAGTTTCCGTGATACGCAGTATTTT. Protein product: CASSFRDTQYF.

This chain uses TRBV6-5 with TRBJ1-2; TRBD1 agrees at 7 bases. V dropped 7 bases and J dropped 8; count of bases not matched to a gene: 13. The CDR3 is 14 residues long. Germline V gene data show CDR1 as MNHEY and CDR2 as SVGAGI. CDR3 loop: CASKEGTATMGYTF. The CDR3 bases are TGTGCCAGCAAAGAGGGGACAGCTACTATGGGCTACACCTTC.

The chain carries TRBV5-6 and TRBJ1-3; 7 bases are shared with TRBD1. Germline CDR1 and CDR2: SGHDT and YYEEEE. Unmatched junction bases numbered 7, after V lost 2 bases and J lost 8 bases. This CDR3 has 14 amino acids. CDR3 bases: TGTGCCAGCAGCTTACGACAGGGTCCCCACACCATATATTTT. Residues: CASSLRQGPHTIYF.

The V gene is TRBV2, the J gene TRBJ2-3, with 10 bases lining up with TRBD2. Losses at the gene ends were 5 bases for V and 0 bases for J; bases not matched to a gene: 8. Germline CDR1 reads SNHLY; CDR2 reads FYNNEI. There are 17 residues in the CDR3. The CDR3 DNA is TGTGCCAGCAGTAGGTGGACTAGCGGTCCTAGCACAGATACGCAGTATTTT. Protein product: CASSRWTSGPSTDTQYF. Complete variable domain (other parts from reference TRBV2 and TRBJ2-3): EPEVTQTPSHQVTQMGQEVILRCVPISNHLYFYWYRQILGQKVEFLVSFYNNEISEKSEIFDDQFSVERPDGSNFTLKIRSTKLEDSAMYFCASSRWTSGPSTDTQYFGPGTRLTVL.

This clone was counted once. This chain uses TRBV29-1 with TRBJ2-3; D might be TRBD2 (7 bases). V lost 7 bases to trimming and J lost 7 bases, with 18 bases between them. The CDR3 is made up of 13 amino acids. Germline V gene lookup returns CDR1 SQVTM and CDR2 ANQGSEA. The CDR3 nucleotides read TGCAGCGCTGCGACTAGCAGGGGAAATACGCAGTATTTT. Amino acid sequence: CSAATSRGNTQYF.

V usage is TRBV28 and J usage is TRBJ1-1, with a possible D match to TRBD1 (6 bases). The V gene's germline CDR1 is MDHEN and CDR2 SYDVKM. This CDR3 is built from 13 residues. The CDR3 DNA reads TGTGCAGTAGGGGGACACTCTAACACTGAAGCTTTCTTT. Residues: CAVGGHSNTEAFF.

This chain uses TRBV24-1 with TRBJ1-2; 7 nucleotides line up with TRBD1. Germline values: CDR1 KGHDR, CDR2 SFDVKD. CDR3 length: 15 amino acids. V trimming: 7 bases; J trimming: 8 bases; junction bases outside the gene matches: 15. CDR3 sequence: CATSASWGTASGYTF. The CDR3 coding sequence is TGTGCCACCAGCGCCTCCTGGGGGACAGCGTCGGGCTACACCTTC.

The rearrangement links TRBV5-1 to TRBJ2-3; D is uncertain. V gave up 7 bases and J gave up 2 bases, with 11 bases separating them. CDR1 and CDR2 from the germline V gene are SGHRS and YFSETQ. CDR3 length equals 13 residues. The CDR3 reads CASGRTLTDTQYF. As DNA, the CDR3 is TGCGCCAGCGGGCGTACTCTCACAGATACGCAGTATTTT.

The rearrangement links TRBV5-1 to TRBJ2-5, with TRBD2 as a possible D gene (6 bases). The CDR3 is 16 amino acids. CDR1 is SGHRS, CDR2 YFSETQ, per germline. Between the trimmed V and J ends, which lost 4 bases and 2 bases, there was a span of 18 bases. The CDR3 nucleotides are TGCGCCAGCAGCCAGTCCCCCTACGGGGGACAAGAGACCCAGTACTTC. Amino acid sequence: CASSQSPYGGQETQYF.

This clone was seen a few times. The CDR3 loop reads CASSRTSGVLTGELFF. CDR3 bases: TGTGCCAGCAGCCGCACCTCGGGAGTGCTCACCGGGGAGCTGTTTTTT. V gene TRBV28 combines with J gene TRBJ2-2; a weak D match, TRBD2 (6 bases). Germline assignment: CDR1 MDHEN and CDR2 SYDVKM. The CDR3 has 16 amino acids. V dropped 6 bases and J dropped 4 bases, with 18 bases sitting between them.

This clone occurred once. The chain recombines TRBV6-5 with TRBJ2-1; 7 bases align to TRBD1. The junction had 7 bases not matched to a gene; V was cut back by 6 bases and J by 2 bases. Germline V gene data show CDR1 as MNHEY and CDR2 as SVGAGI. The CDR3 extends over 15 amino acids. This CDR3 is CASRRQGTTYNEQFF. The DNA for the CDR3 is TGTGCCAGCAGGAGACAGGGAACGACCTACAATGAGCAGTTCTTC.

The chain employs TRBV11-2 and TRBJ1-3; the D is unclear. V was pared by 4 bases and J by 0 bases, with 13 bases between. Germline CDR1 and CDR2: SGHAT and FQNNGV. The CDR3 length is 16 residues. DNA of the CDR3: TGTGCCAGCAGCTCCTCGACGGGGAGCTCTGGAAACACCATATATTTT. This sequence encodes CASSSSTGSSGNTIYF.

The chain has TRBV24-1 and TRBJ1-1, with D tentatively TRBD1 (5 bases). V was cut by 3 bases and J by 3 bases, with 13 bases left in between. The CDR3 sequence is 15 residues long. Per germline, CDR1 KGHDR and CDR2 SFDVKD. In DNA, the CDR3 is TGTGCCACCAGTGATGCGGGACTCGGAGACACTGAAGCTTTCTTT. Its protein is CATSDAGLGDTEAFF.

The chain employs TRBV6-5 and TRBJ2-4, with D maybe TRBD2 (6 bases). With 5 bases removed from V and 1 base from J, the gap between germline ends came to 9 bases. In germline, CDR1 is MNHEY, CDR2 SVGAGI. The CDR3 is 14 amino acids. DNA for the CDR3: TGTGCCAGCAGTACGGGGGACGCCAAAAACATTCAGTACTTC. Protein: CASSTGDAKNIQYF.

The chain carries TRBV2 and TRBJ2-7; 9 bases are shared with TRBD1. The CDR3 consists of 14 residues. CDR1 SNHLY and CDR2 FYNNEI come from the germline V gene. V lost 1 base and J lost 7; bases outside the gene matches: 5. This chain's CDR3 is CASSEGTGVEEQYF. The CDR3 DNA reads TGTGCCAGCAGTGAAGGGACAGGGGTTGAGGAGCAGTACTTC.

In DNA form, the CDR3 reads TGTGCCAGCAGTTTGGACTGGGCCTACGAGCAGTACTTC. It yields the protein CASSLDWAYEQYF. The V gene is TRBV28, the J gene TRBJ2-7; a weak D match, TRBD2 (5 bases). The CDR3 has 13 amino acids. Per the germline V gene, CDR1 is MDHEN and CDR2 is SYDVKM. V was pared by 3 bases and J by 2 bases, with 8 bases between. Combining the CDR3 with reference TRBV28 and TRBJ2-7 gives the whole variable domain DVKVTQSSRYLVKRTGEKVFLECVQDMDHENMFWYRQDPGLGLRLIYFSYDVKMKEKGDIPEGYSVSREKKERFSLILESASTNQTSMYLCASSLDWAYEQYFGPGTRLTVT.

The chain recombines TRBV5-6 with TRBJ1-5; 8 nucleotides match TRBD1. Germline assignment: CDR1 SGHDT and CDR2 YYEEEE. V lost 2 bases and J lost 8; bases outside the gene matches: 9. The CDR3 is 15 residues long. In DNA, the CDR3 is TGTGCCAGCAGCTTCGGACAGGGAAGGCGGGAGCCCCAGCATTTT. The encoded protein is CASSFGQGRREPQHF.

This chain connects TRBV12-5 to TRBJ1-5; D is ambiguous. The germline V gene encodes CDR1 LGHNT and CDR2 FRNRAP. Trimming took 6 bases from V and 7 from J, leaving 16 bases between them. The CDR3 loop spans 14 amino acids. The CDR3 is CASGTAGDWQPQHF. In nucleotides, the CDR3 is TGTGCTAGTGGGACCGCGGGAGATTGGCAGCCCCAGCATTTT.

The V and J genes are TRBV3-1 (or the pseudogene TRBV3-2) and TRBJ1-6; a possible D gene is TRBD1 (5 bases). The germline gives CDR1 LGHDT, CDR2 YNNKEL (reference sequence). With 5 bases removed from V and 0 bases from J, the gap between germline ends came to 17 bases. The CDR3 is 18 amino acids. The CDR3 coding sequence is TGTGCCAGCAGCGCCACGGGGGAATACACCTCCTATAATTCACCCCTCCACTTT. Amino acid sequence: CASSATGEYTSYNSPLHF.

The rearrangement joins TRBV9 to TRBJ2-5, with D possibly being TRBD2 (5 bases). CDR3 length: 15 amino acids. V lost 0 bases to trimming and J lost 3 bases, with 12 bases between them. Germline V gene lookup returns CDR1 SGDLS and CDR2 YYNGEE. The CDR3 reads CASSVGVSAKETQYF. DNA of the CDR3: TGTGCCAGCAGCGTAGGGGTTAGCGCCAAAGAGACCCAGTACTTC.

The chain combines TRBV11-2 with TRBJ1-1; D uncertain. Trimming removed 6 bases from V and 3 bases from J, with 17 bases in between. CDR3 size: 15 residues. The germline V gene has CDR1 SGHAT and CDR2 FQNNGV. CDR3 region: CASSRGGSRDTEAFF. The CDR3 region has the DNA TGTGCCAGCAGTCGTGGCGGGTCTCGGGACACTGAAGCTTTCTTT.

This chain links TRBV6-5 with TRBJ1-1; 7 positions match TRBD1. The CDR3 runs to 14 residues. Trimming took 4 bases from V and 0 from J; bases not matched to a gene: 2. The germline V gene encodes CDR1 MNHEY and CDR2 SVGAGI. Here the CDR3 DNA reads TGTGCCAGCAGTTCAACAGGGGTGAACACTGAAGCTTTCTTT. Translation: CASSSTGVNTEAFF.

This clone occurred a few times. The rearrangement joins TRBV12-5 to TRBJ1-6; D unclear. V lost 2 bases and J lost 4, with 18 bases in between. The CDR3 is 18 amino acids. CDR1 and CDR2 (germline): LGHNT, FRNRAP. The CDR3 sequence: CASGLSRGGPLYNSPLHF. The CDR3 nucleotides read TGTGCTAGTGGTTTGAGTCGAGGAGGGCCGTTGTATAATTCACCCCTCCACTTT. The full variable domain, with the rest looked up from reference TRBV12-5 and TRBJ1-6, is DARVTQTPRHKVTEMGQEVTMRCQPILGHNTVFWYRQTMMQGLELLAYFRNRAPLDDSGMPKDRFSAEMPDATLATLKIQPSEPRDSAVYFCASGLSRGGPLYNSPLHFGNGTRLTVT.

The chain couples TRBV5-1 to TRBJ2-2; 8 bases map to TRBD1. With 0 bases clipped from V and 7 bases from J, the junction kept 11 bases outside the gene matches. This CDR3 has 17 amino acids. Per germline, CDR1 SGHRS and CDR2 YFSETQ. The CDR3 coding sequence is TGCGCCAGCAGCTTGGGGACAGGGCGGTATGTTGGCGGGGAGCTGTTTTTT. This gives the protein CASSLGTGRYVGGELFF.